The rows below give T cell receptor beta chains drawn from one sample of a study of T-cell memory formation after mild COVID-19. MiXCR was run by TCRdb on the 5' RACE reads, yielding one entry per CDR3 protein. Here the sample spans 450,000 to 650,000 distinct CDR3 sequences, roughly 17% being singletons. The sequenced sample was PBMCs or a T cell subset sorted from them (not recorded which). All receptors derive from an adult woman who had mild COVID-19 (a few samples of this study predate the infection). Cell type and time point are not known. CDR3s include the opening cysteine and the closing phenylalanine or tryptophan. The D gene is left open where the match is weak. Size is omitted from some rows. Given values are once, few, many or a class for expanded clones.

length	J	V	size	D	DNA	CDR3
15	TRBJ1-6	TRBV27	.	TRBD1	TGTGCCAGCAGTTTATCGGACAGGACGCGTTCACCCCTCCACTTT	CASSLSDRTRSPLHF
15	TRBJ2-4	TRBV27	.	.	TGTGCCAGCGATAAGGAGGGGGAGGCCAAAAACATTCAGTACTTC	CASDKEGEAKNIQYF
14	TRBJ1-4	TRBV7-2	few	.	TGTGCCAGCAGCTTAGCGTCCCTTAATGAAAAACTGTTTTTT	CASSLASLNEKLFF
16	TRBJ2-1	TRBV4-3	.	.	TGCGCCAGCAGCCCCCAGCGGGACATACAAATGAATGAGCAGTTCTTC	CASSPQRDIQMNEQFF
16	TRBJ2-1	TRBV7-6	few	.	TGTGCCAGCAGGCCTGCCCTAGGGGGCTCCTACAATGAGCAGTTCTTC	CASRPALGGSYNEQFF
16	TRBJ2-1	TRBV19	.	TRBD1	TGTGCCAGTAGTGTTGAGCTGGGACAGGGCTACAATGAGCAGTTCTTC	CASSVELGQGYNEQFF
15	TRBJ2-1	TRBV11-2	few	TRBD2	TGTGCCACCGGTTGGACTAGCGGGATATCGAATGAGCAGTTCTTC	CATGWTSGISNEQFF
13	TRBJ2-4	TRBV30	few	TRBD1	TGTGCCTGCGGACAGGGGTCCAAAAACATTCAGTACTTC	CACGQGSKNIQYF
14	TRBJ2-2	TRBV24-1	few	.	TGTGCCACCAGTGAACCACAGGGAATCGGGGAGCTGTTTTTT	CATSEPQGIGELFF
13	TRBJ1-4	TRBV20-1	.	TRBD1	TGCAGTGCCCAGGGGGGAGGTCAAGTAAAACTGTTTTTT	CSAQGGGQVKLFF
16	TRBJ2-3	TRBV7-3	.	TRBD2	TGTGCCAGCAGCTTAACCGGGACTAGCGTAGCAGATACGCAGTATTTT	CASSLTGTSVADTQYF
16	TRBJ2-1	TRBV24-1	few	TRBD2	TGTGCCACCAGTGATTCATTAGCGGGGGTAAACAATGAGCAGTTCTTC	CATSDSLAGVNNEQFF
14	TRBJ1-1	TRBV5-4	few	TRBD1	TGTGCCAGCAGCTTGAGGGGGCCGATCACTGAAGCTTTCTTT	CASSLRGPITEAFF
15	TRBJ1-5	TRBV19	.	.	TGTGCCAGTAAAGCTGACGGATATAGCAATCAGCCCCAGCATTTT	CASKADGYSNQPQHF
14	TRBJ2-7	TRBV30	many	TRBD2	TGTGCCTGGAGTGCAGGACTAGCGGGATATGAGCAGTACTTC	CAWSAGLAGYEQYF
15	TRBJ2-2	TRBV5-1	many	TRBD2	TGCGCCAGCAGCAGACTAGCGGCGGGCACCGGGGAGCTGTTTTTT	CASSRLAAGTGELFF
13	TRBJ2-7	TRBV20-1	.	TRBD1	TGCAGTGCGCCCGGACAGGGGATGAACGAGCAGTACTTC	CSAPGQGMNEQYF
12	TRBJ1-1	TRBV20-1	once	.	TGCAGTGCTAGTGCGCCAAGCACTGAAGCTTTCTTT	CSASAPSTEAFF
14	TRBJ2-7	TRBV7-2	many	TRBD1	TGTGCCAGCAGCTTGGGACAGAACTCCTACGAGCAGTACTTC	CASSLGQNSYEQYF
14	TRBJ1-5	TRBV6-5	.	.	TGTGCCAGCAGGACGGGCGGGAGTTACCAGCCCCAGCATTTT	CASRTGGSYQPQHF
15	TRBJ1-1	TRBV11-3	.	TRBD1	TGTGCCAGCAGCTCCGACAGGGGGCCTAACACTGAAGCTTTCTTT	CASSSDRGPNTEAFF
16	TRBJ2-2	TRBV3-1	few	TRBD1	TGTGCCAGCAGCAACGGACAGGGAGGCGGCACCGGGGAGCTGTTTTTT	CASSNGQGGGTGELFF
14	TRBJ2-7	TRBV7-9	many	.	TGTGCCAGCAGCCCGAAATCCGGGACACCCGAGCAGTACTTC	CASSPKSGTPEQYF
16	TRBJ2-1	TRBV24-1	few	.	TGTGCCACCAGTCCTGAGGAGGGGGCCTCGTACAATGAGCAGTTCTTC	CATSPEEGASYNEQFF
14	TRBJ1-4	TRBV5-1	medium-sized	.	TGCGCCAGCAGCCCGGACAGCAATAATGAAAAACTGTTTTTT	CASSPDSNNEKLFF
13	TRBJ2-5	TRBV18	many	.	TGTGCCAGCTCACGCGGAGTAAAAGAGACCCAGTACTTC	CASSRGVKETQYF
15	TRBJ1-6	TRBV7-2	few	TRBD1	TGTGCCAGCAGCGTCTCCGGGACAGGGGGCTCACCCCTCCACTTT	CASSVSGTGGSPLHF
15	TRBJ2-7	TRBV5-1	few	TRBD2	TGCGCCAGCAGCCCTCGGACTAGCACGGGCTACGAGCAGTACTTC	CASSPRTSTGYEQYF
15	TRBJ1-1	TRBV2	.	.	TGTGCCAGCAGCCCCCCCGGGGCCGAGGGAACTGAAGCTTTCTTT	CASSPPGAEGTEAFF
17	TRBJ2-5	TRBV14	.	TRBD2	TGTGCCAGCAGCCGGGGACCAGGCGGGGGGGCCTCAGAGACCCAGTACTTC	CASSRGPGGGASETQYF
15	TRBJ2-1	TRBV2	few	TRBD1	TGTGCCAGCAGTGAACTGGGACAGGGAAACAATGAGCAGTTCTTC	CASSELGQGNNEQFF
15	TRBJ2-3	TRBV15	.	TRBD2	TGTGCCACCAGCAGAGAACGCGGGGGGATGTATACGCAGTATTTT	CATSRERGGMYTQYF
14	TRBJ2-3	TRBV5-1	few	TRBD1	TGCGCCAGCAGCGGGGACAGGATCACAGATACGCAGTATTTT	CASSGDRITDTQYF
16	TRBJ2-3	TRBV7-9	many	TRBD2	TGTGCCAGCAGCTTAGGAACTAGCGTCAGCACAGATACGCAGTATTTT	CASSLGTSVSTDTQYF
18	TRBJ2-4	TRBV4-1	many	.	TGCGCCAGCAGCCAAGATTTTGAGACAATAATAGCCAAAAACATTCAGTACTTC	CASSQDFETIIAKNIQYF
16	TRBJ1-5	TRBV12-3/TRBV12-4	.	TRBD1	TGTGCCAGCAGTTTGCGGGACAGGGGAAGCAATCAGCCCCAGCATTTT	CASSLRDRGSNQPQHF
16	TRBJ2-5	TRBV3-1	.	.	TGTGCCAGCAGCCCTCCTGGGCTCCGCAGTGCGAAGACCCAGTACTTC	CASSPPGLRSAKTQYF
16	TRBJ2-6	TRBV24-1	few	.	TGTGCCACCAGTGATTTATCCAGCGGTGGGGCCAACGTCCTGACTTTC	CATSDLSSGGANVLTF
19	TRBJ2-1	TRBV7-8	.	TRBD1	TGTGCCAGCAGCTCACTAAGTTCCGGACAGGGGAGCTCCTACAATGAGCAGTTCTTC	CASSSLSSGQGSSYNEQFF
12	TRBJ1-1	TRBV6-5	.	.	TGTGCCAGCGGTGAAGGGCACACTGAAGCTTTCTTT	CASGEGHTEAFF
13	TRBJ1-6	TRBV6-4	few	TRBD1	TGTGCCAGCAAAGGACAGGGGAATTCACCCCTCCACTTT	CASKGQGNSPLHF
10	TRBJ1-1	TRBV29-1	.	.	TGCAGCGCAGCGAACACTGAAGCTTTCTTT	CSAANTEAFF
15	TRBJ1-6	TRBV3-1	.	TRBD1	TGTGCCAGCCGAGGGACAGGGTCATATAATTCACCCCTCCACTTT	CASRGTGSYNSPLHF
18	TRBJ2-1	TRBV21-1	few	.	TGTGCCAGCAGCACTCCCGGGACAGCTGTTATCGGAGACAATGAGCAGTTCTTC	CASSTPGTAVIGDNEQFF
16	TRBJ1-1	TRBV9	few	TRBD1	TGTGCCAGCAGCCCCCACCTCCCACGAGGGGGCAGTGAAGCTTTCTTT	CASSPHLPRGGSEAFF
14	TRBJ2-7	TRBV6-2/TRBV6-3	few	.	TGTGCCAGCAGCCCTATCAAAGCTTTCTACGAGCAGTACTTC	CASSPIKAFYEQYF
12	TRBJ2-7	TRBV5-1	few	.	TGCGCCAGCAGCGGTATTCAAGACGAGCAGTACTTC	CASSGIQDEQYF
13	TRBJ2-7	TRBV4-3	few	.	TGCGCCAGCAGCGTAGGGACCGAGTACGAGCAGTACTTC	CASSVGTEYEQYF
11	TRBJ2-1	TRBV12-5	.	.	TGTGCTAGTGGTCTCCACAGGGCGGAGTTCTTC	CASGLHRAEFF
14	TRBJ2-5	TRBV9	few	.	TGTGCCAGCAGCGTAGCTACAGGTGTGGAGACCCAGTACTTC	CASSVATGVETQYF
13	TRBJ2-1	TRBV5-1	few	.	TGCGCCAGCAGCCCGGAGGCGGGCAATGAGCAGTTCTTC	CASSPEAGNEQFF
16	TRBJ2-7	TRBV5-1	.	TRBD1	TGCGCCAGCAGCCATCCTCTCGGACAGGGGGCCTACGAGCAGTACTTC	CASSHPLGQGAYEQYF
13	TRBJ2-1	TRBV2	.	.	TGTGCCAGCAGCTCCGGACTCCACAATGAGCAGTTCTTC	CASSSGLHNEQFF
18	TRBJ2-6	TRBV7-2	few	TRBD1	TGTGCCAGCAGCCCCCGGGACAGATCCTTCTCTGGGGCCAACGTCCTGACTTTC	CASSPRDRSFSGANVLTF
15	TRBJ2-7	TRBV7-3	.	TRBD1	TGTGCCAGCAGCTTAGGGACAGGGCGGACCTACGAGCAGTACTTC	CASSLGTGRTYEQYF
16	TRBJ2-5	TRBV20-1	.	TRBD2	TGCAGTGCAGACGGGACTAGCGGGGGGCTCCAAGAGACCCAGTACTTC	CSADGTSGGLQETQYF
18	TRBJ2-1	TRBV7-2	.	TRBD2	TGTGCCAGCAGCCCAGAGTCTAGCGGGCCCCCGTACGGCAATGAGCAGTTCTTC	CASSPESSGPPYGNEQFF
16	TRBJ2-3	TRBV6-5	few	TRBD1	TGTGCCAGCAGTCCGGAGAGGGGGCTTGATTCAGATACGCAGTATTTT	CASSPERGLDSDTQYF
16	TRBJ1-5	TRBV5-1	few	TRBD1	TGCGCCAGCAGCTTGGTCCCCGGGACAGGCAATCAGCCCCAGCATTTT	CASSLVPGTGNQPQHF
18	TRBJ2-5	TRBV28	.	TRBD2	TGTGCCAGCGGCTTACCGACTAGCGGGACCTTCAGCCAAGAGACCCAGTACTTC	CASGLPTSGTFSQETQYF